This T cell receptor beta chain was retrieved from a study of T cell responses to AZD1222 COVID-19 vaccine. Study in general: Doses given second, at about 4 or about 12 weeks, were pooled.

Sequencing used immunoSEQ multiplex PCR; TCRdb keeps in-frame clones, though not all of them. The sample yields around 140,000 clones, approximately 83% seen once. Notes on this clone: The target antigen is unknown.

Study observations and caveats: Spike-specific TCR depth and breadth grew after two AZD1222 doses.

CDR3 length: 16 residues. J was trimmed by 6 bases and V by 0 bases; bases with no gene match: 5. CDR1 and CDR2 (germline): LGHDT, YNNKEL (reference sequence). This specimen consisted of peripheral blood, obtained on day 0 of AZD1222 vaccination. The rearrangement joins TRBV3-1 (or the pseudogene TRBV3-2) to TRBJ2-2; TRBD2 matches 9 bases. The clonotype was recovered from an adult in good health. CDR3 DNA: TGTGCCAGCAGCCAAGATCTGGCGGGGGGGCCCGGGGAGCTGTTTTTT. This encodes CASSQDLAGGPGELFF.